This TCR beta chain was recorded in a study of T cell changes during pregnancy in multiple sclerosis. The CDR3 runs to 15 residues. CDR1 is MRHNA and CDR2 is SNTAGT in the germline V gene. Repertoires were generated with immunoSEQ multiplex PCR, while TCRdb's copy carries only in-frame clones and drops some. The data show approximately 53,000 clones, around 92% seen once. The sample holds one count of this clone. The junction and the germline gene differ at one end; a read error may be behind it. The clonotype originates from a female donor with multiple sclerosis, enrolled in a pregnancy study. The chain links TRBV6-4 to TRBJ2-2, with D perhaps TRBD2 (6 bases). Sequencing used CD4+ T cells from peripheral blood mononuclear cells, obtained in the third trimester of pregnancy. The CDR3 DNA follows: TGTGCCAGCAACGACGGCCCGGCTGGCACCGGGGGGCTGTTTTTT. It encodes CASNDGPAGTGGLFF.